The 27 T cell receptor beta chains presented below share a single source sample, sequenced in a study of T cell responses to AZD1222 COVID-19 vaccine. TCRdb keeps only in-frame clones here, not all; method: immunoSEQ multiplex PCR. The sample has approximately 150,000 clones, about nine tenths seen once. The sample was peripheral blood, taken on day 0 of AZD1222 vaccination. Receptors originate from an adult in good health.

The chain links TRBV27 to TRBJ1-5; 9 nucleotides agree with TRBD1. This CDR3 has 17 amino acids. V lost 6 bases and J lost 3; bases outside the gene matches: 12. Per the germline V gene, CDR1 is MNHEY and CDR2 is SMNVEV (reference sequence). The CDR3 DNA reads TGTGCCAGCAGCCTACCCCCCGACAGGGGGGTCAATCAGCCCCAGCATTTT. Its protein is CASSLPPDRGVNQPQHF.

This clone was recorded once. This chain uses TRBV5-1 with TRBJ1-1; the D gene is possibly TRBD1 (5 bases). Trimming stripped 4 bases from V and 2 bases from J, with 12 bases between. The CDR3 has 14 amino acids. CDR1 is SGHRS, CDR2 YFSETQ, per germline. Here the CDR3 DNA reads TGCGCCAGCAGCGCCGGGACCGAAAACACTGAAGCTTTCTTT. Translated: CASSAGTENTEAFF.

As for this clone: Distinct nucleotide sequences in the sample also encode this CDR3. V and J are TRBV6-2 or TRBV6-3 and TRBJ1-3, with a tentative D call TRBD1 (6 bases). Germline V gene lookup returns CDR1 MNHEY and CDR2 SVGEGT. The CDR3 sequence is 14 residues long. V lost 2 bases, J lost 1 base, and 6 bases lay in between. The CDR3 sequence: CASSYGTSGNTIYF. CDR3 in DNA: TGTGCCAGCAGTTACGGGACATCTGGAAACACCATATATTTT.

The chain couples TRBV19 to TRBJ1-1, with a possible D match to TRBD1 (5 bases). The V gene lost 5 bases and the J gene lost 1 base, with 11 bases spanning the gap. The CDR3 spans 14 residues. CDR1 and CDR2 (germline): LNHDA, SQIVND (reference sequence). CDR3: CASSLGARNTEAFF. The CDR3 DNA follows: TGTGCCAGTAGTTTAGGGGCGAGGAACACTGAAGCTTTCTTT.

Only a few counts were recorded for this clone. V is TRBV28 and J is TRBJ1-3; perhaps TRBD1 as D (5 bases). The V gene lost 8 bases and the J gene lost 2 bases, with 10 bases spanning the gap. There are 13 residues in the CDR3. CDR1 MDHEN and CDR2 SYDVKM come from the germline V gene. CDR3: CASRGVAGNTIYF. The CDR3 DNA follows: TGTGCCAGCCGAGGGGTGGCTGGAAACACCATATATTTT.

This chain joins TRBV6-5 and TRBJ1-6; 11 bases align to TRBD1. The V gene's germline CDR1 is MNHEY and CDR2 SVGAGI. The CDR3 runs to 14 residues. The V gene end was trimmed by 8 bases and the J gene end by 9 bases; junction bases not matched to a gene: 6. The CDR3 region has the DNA TGTGCCAGCCTACGGGGACAGGGGGGTTCACCCCTCCACTTT. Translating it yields CASLRGQGGSPLHF.

The chain's CDR3 is CASSAGTSGADTQYF. In DNA, the CDR3 is TGTGCCAGCAGCGCCGGGACTAGCGGGGCAGATACGCAGTATTTT. This sequence joins TRBV9 and TRBJ2-3; the match to TRBD2 covers 13 bases. The trim removed 3 bases at V and 4 bases at J, leaving 2 bases unmatched. The germline V gene has CDR1 SGDLS and CDR2 YYNGEE. This CDR3 is built from 15 residues.

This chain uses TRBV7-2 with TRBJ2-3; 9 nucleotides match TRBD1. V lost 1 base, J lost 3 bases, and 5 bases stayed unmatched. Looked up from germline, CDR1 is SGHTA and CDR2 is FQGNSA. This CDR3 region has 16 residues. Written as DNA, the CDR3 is TGTGCCAGCAGCTTAGGGACTGGACAGGGGACAGATACGCAGTATTTT. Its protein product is CASSLGTGQGTDTQYF.

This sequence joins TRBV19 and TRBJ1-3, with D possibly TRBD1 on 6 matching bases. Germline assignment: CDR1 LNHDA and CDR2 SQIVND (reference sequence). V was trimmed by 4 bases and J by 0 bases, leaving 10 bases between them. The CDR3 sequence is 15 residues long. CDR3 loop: CASSTDRISGNTIYF. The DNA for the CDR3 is TGTGCCAGTAGTACGGACAGAATCTCTGGAAACACCATATATTTT.

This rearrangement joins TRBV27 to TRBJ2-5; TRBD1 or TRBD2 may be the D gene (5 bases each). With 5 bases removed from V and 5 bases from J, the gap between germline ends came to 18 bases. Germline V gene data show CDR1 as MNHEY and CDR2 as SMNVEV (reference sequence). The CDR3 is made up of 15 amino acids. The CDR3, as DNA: TGTGCCAGCAGTCCTGGGACCTGGGGTAGGGAGACCCAGTACTTC. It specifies CASSPGTWGRETQYF.

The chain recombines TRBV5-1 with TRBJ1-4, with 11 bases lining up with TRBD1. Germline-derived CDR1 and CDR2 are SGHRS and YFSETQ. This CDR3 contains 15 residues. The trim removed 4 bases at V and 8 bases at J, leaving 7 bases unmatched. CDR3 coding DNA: TGCGCCAGCAGCCGTGGACAGGGGGCTAGCGAAAAACTGTTTTTT. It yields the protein CASSRGQGASEKLFF. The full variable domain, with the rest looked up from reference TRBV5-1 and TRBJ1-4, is KAGVTQTPRYLIKTRGQQVTLSCSPISGHRSVSWYQQTPGQGLQFLFEYFSETQRNKGNFPGRFSGRQFSNSRSEMNVSTLELGDSALYLCASSRGQGASEKLFFGSGTQLSVL.

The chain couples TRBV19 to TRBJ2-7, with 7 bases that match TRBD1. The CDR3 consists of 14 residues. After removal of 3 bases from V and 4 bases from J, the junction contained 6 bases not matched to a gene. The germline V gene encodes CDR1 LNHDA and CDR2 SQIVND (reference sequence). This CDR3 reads CASSIDREVYEQYF. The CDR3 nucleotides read TGTGCCAGTAGTATCGACAGGGAAGTATACGAGCAGTACTTC.

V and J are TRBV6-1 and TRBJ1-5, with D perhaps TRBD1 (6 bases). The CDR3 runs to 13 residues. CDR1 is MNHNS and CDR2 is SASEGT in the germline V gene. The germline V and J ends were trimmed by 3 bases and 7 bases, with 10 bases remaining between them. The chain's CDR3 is CASSDRGNQPQHF. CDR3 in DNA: TGTGCCAGCAGTGACAGGGGTAACCAGCCCCAGCATTTT.

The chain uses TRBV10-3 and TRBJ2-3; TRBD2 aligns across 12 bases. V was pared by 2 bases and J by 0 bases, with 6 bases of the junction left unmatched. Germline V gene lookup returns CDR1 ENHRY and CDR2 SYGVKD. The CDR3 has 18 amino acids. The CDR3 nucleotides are TGTGCCATCAGTGAGGAACTAGCGGGGGGATCTAGCACAGATACGCAGTATTTT. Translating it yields CAISEELAGGSSTDTQYF.

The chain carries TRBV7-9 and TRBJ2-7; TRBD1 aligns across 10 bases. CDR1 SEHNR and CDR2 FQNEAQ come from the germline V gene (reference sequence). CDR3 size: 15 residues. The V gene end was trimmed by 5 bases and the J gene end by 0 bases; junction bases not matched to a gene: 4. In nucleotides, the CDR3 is TGTGCCAGCAGCCTGGGACAGGGGATCTCCTACGAGCAGTACTTC. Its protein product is CASSLGQGISYEQYF.

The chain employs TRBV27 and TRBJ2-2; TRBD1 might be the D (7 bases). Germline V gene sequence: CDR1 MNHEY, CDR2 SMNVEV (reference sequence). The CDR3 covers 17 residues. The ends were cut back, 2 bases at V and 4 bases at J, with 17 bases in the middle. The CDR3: CASSLAYQGGSTGELFF. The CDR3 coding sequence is TGTGCCAGCAGTTTAGCATACCAGGGGGGAAGCACCGGGGAGCTGTTTTTT.

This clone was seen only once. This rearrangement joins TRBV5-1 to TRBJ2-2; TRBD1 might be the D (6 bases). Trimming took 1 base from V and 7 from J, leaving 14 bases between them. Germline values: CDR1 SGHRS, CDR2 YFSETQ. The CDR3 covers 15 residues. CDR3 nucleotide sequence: TGCGCCAGCAGCTTGACCGCACAGGGTGTCGGGGAGCTGTTTTTT. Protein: CASSLTAQGVGELFF. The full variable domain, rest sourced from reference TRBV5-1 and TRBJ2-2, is KAGVTQTPRYLIKTRGQQVTLSCSPISGHRSVSWYQQTPGQGLQFLFEYFSETQRNKGNFPGRFSGRQFSNSRSEMNVSTLELGDSALYLCASSLTAQGVGELFFGEGSRLTVL.

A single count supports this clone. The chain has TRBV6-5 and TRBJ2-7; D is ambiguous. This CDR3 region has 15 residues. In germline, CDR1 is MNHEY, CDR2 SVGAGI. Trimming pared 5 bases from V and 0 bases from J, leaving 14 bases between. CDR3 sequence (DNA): TGTGCCAGCAGTCCTGGTCCGGTGAGCTCCTACGAGCAGTACTTC. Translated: CASSPGPVSSYEQYF.

Here the CDR3 reads CASYNEQFF. The CDR3 nucleotides are TGCGCCAGCTACAATGAGCAGTTCTTC. The chain has TRBV23-1 and TRBJ2-1; no clear D gene. TRBV23-1 is labeled an ORF, and its function is uncertain. The V gene lost 8 bases and the J gene lost 4 bases, with 0 bases spanning the gap. This CDR3 spans 9 amino acids.

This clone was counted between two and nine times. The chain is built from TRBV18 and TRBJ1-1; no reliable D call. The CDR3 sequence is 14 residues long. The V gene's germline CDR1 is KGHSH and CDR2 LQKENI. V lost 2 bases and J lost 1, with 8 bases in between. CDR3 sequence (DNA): TGTGCCAGCTCACCAGTTCAGAAGAACACTGAAGCTTTCTTT. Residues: CASSPVQKNTEAFF.

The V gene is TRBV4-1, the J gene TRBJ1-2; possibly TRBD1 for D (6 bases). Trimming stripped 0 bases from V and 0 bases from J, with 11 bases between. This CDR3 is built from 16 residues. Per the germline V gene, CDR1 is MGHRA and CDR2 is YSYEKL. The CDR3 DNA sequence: TGCGCCAGCAGCCAAGATGGCGAGGGGGCTAACTATGGCTACACCTTC. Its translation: CASSQDGEGANYGYTF.

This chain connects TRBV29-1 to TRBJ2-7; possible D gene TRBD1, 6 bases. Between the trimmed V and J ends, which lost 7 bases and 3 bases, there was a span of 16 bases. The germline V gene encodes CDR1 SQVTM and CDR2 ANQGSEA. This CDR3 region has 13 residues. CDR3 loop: CSATTGGLYEQYF. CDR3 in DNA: TGCAGCGCTACGACAGGTGGCCTCTACGAGCAGTACTTC.

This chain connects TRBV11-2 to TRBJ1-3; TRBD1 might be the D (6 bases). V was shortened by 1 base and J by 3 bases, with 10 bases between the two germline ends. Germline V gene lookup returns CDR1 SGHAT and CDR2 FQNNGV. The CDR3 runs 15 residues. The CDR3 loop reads CASSLAGHDGNTIYF. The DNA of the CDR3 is TGTGCCAGCAGCTTAGCGGGACACGATGGAAACACCATATATTTT.

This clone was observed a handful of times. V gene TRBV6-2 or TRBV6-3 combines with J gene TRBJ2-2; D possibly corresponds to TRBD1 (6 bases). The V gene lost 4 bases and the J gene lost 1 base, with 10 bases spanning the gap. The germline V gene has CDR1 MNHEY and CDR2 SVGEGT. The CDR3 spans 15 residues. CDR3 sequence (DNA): TGTGCCAGCAGTTCAGGGGTCCTGAACACCGGGGAGCTGTTTTTT. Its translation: CASSSGVLNTGELFF.

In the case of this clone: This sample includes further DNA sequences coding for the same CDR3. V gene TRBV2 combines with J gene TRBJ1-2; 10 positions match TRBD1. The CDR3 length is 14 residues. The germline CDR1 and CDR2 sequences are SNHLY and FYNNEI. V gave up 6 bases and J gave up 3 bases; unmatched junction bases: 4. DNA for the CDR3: TGTGCCAGCAGCGAGGACAGGGGGGACTATGGCTACACCTTC. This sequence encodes CASSEDRGDYGYTF. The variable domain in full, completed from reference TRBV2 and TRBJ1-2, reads EPEVTQTPSHQVTQMGQEVILRCVPISNHLYFYWYRQILGQKVEFLVSFYNNEISEKSEIFDDQFSVERPDGSNFTLKIRSTKLEDSAMYFCASSEDRGDYGYTFGSGTRLTVV.

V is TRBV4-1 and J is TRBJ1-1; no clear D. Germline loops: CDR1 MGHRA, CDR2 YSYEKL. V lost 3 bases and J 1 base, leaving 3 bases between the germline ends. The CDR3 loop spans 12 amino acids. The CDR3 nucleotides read TGCGCCAGCAGCCAGGGGAACACTGAAGCTTTCTTT. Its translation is CASSQGNTEAFF.

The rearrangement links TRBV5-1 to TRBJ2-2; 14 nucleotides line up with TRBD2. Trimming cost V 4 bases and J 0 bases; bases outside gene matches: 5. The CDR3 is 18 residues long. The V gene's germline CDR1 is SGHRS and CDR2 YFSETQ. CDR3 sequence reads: CASSTGLAGGTNTGELFF. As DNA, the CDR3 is TGCGCCAGCAGCACCGGACTAGCGGGGGGTACGAACACCGGGGAGCTGTTTTTT.